This T cell receptor beta chain was captured in a study of blood T cells in healthy people across ages. The CDR3 runs to 18 residues. J was trimmed by 4 bases and V by 5 bases; bases with no gene match: 14. In germline, CDR1 is SGHTA, CDR2 FQGNSA. Then a second PCR, running roughly 6 to 11 cycles, was carried out with a sample-barcoded 5' primer and a J-beta primer mix. Template switching added a 12-random-nucleotide identifier to every cDNA molecule. TCRdb recomputed calls from the 5' RACE reads with MiXCR, one row per CDR3 protein. Of roughly 410,000 distinct CDR3 sequences in the sample, 45% to 65% are singletons; the top ten hold approximately 51%.

Material: blood. V and J are TRBV7-2 and TRBJ2-1; 10 bases line up with TRBD1. This TCR derives from a man between 60 and 70 years old in good health. The CDR3 nucleotides are TGTGCCAGCAGCCTTCGAGCTACCAGGGACAGGGGTTACAATGAGCAGTTCTTC. It codes for CASSLRATRDRGYNEQFF.